This T cell receptor (beta chain) was documented in a study of blood T cells in healthy people across ages. Overall study results and limits: Per million T cells, the diversity of TCR beta decreased roughly linearly as age advanced. For the donors, CMV status was unknown and possibly confounded expanded clonotype changes.

A few counts support this clonotype. Its matching antigen is unknown. The V gene end was trimmed by 3 bases and the J gene end by 4 bases; junction bases not matched to a gene: 5. Germline V gives CDR1 LGHNT, CDR2 FRNRAP. The CDR3 contains 15 residues. Isolating PBMCs gave at least 6.5 million of these cells per sample. Primed by a sample-barcoded 5' primer and a J-beta primer mix, a second PCR proceeded for about 6 to 11 cycles. TCRdb processed the 5' RACE reads anew with MiXCR; each CDR3 protein has one entry. The sample records hundreds of thousands of distinct CDR3 sequences, 40% to 50% being singletons.

The specimen was blood. This chain connects TRBV12-5 to TRBJ2-2; TRBD1 matches at 7 bases. This TCR came from a man in his 60s in good health. CDR3 coding DNA: TGTGCTAGTGGTTTCGACAGGGCGGGCACCGGGGAGCTGTTTTTT. Protein sequence: CASGFDRAGTGELFF.